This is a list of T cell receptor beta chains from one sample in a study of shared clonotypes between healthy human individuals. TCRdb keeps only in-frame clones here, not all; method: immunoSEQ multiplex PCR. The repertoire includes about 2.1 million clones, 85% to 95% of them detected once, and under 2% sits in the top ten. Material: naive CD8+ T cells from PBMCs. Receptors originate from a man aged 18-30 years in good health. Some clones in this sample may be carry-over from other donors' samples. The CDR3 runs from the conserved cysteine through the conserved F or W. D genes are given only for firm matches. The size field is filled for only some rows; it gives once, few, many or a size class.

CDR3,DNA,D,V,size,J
CASSLFQGGTEAFF,TGTGCCAGCAGTTTATTTCAGGGGGGCACTGAAGCTTTCTTT,TRBD1,TRBV27,NA,TRBJ1-1
CASSLVGEQFF,TGTGCCAGCAGCTTAGTGGGAGAGCAGTTCTTC,NA,TRBV7-9,NA,TRBJ2-1
CASSDRSYEQYF,TGTGCCAGCAGCGACAGGTCCTACGAGCAGTACTTC,NA,TRBV6-5,NA,TRBJ2-7
CASSTGSQGVNTEAFF,TGTGCCAGCAGTACGGGCTCACAGGGGGTGAACACTGAAGCTTTCTTT,TRBD1,TRBV9,NA,TRBJ1-1
CASSVVPSGSTDTQYF,TGTGCCAGCAGCGTAGTGCCTAGCGGGAGTACAGATACGCAGTATTTT,TRBD2,TRBV9,NA,TRBJ2-3
CASSLVADEQFF,TGTGCCAGCAGCTTAGTAGCGGACGAGCAGTTCTTC,NA,TRBV7-8,NA,TRBJ2-1
CASGLPTSGGYNEQFF,TGTGCTAGTGGTTTGCCGACTAGCGGGGGATACAATGAGCAGTTCTTC,TRBD2,TRBV12-5,NA,TRBJ2-1
CASSASGSYNEQFF,TGTGCCAGCAGTGCTAGCGGGAGTTACAATGAGCAGTTCTTC,TRBD2,TRBV6-4,NA,TRBJ2-1
CASSLGYFRRVHQPQHF,TGTGCCAGCAGCTTAGGTTATTTTCGCCGGGTACATCAGCCCCAGCATTTT,NA,TRBV11-3,NA,TRBJ1-5
CASSLLRAEQYF,TGTGCCAGCAGCCTTCTTAGGGCCGAGCAGTACTTC,NA,TRBV5-6,NA,TRBJ2-7
CASSFKGGDEKLFF,TGTGCCAGCAGCTTCAAGGGGGGAGATGAAAAACTGTTTTTT,NA,TRBV5-4,NA,TRBJ1-4
CGTDLNTEAFF,TGTGGGACAGATCTGAACACTGAAGCTTTCTTT,NA,TRBV28,few,TRBJ1-1
CASSLDGTGPYNEQFF,TGTGCCAGCAGCTTAGATGGTACCGGGCCCTACAATGAGCAGTTCTTC,NA,TRBV13,NA,TRBJ2-1
CATSRGSGVEQFF,TGTGCCACCAGCAGGGGGTCAGGGGTCGAGCAGTTCTTC,NA,TRBV15,NA,TRBJ2-1
CASSLRTSGTADTQYF,TGTGCCAGCAGCTTGCGGACTAGCGGTACGGCAGATACGCAGTATTTT,TRBD2,TRBV7-8,NA,TRBJ2-3
CASRKTGTDTQYF,TGTGCCAGCAGAAAGACTGGCACAGATACGCAGTATTTT,NA,TRBV6-4,NA,TRBJ2-3
CATTRQVQSNNEQFF,TGTGCCACCACCAGACAGGTCCAGAGCAACAATGAGCAGTTCTTC,NA,TRBV15,once,TRBJ2-1
CASSLHITYEQYF,TGCGCCAGCAGCCTTCACATTACCTACGAGCAGTACTTC,NA,TRBV5-1,once,TRBJ2-7
CASRDPGLGNEQFF,TGCGCCAGCAGAGACCCGGGACTAGGGAATGAGCAGTTCTTC,TRBD2,TRBV10-2,NA,TRBJ2-1
CASSSATDTQYF,TGTGCCAGCAGTTCAGCCACAGATACGCAGTATTTT,NA,TRBV27,NA,TRBJ2-3
CASSFRPHSYEQYF,TGTGCCAGCAGCTTTAGACCCCACTCCTACGAGCAGTACTTC,NA,TRBV5-6,NA,TRBJ2-7
CASSEMGPSYEQYF,TGTGCCAGCAGTGAAATGGGACCCTCCTACGAGCAGTACTTC,NA,TRBV6-1,NA,TRBJ2-7
CASSLALREGDTQYF,TGTGCCAGCAGCTTAGCGCTGCGGGAGGGAGATACGCAGTATTTT,TRBD2,TRBV11-2,NA,TRBJ2-3
CSAPDTQYF,TGCAGCGCTCCAGATACGCAGTATTTT,NA,TRBV29-1,NA,TRBJ2-3
CASSQAGTGVFEQYF,TGCGCCAGCAGCCAAGCCGGGACAGGGGTATTTGAGCAGTACTTC,TRBD1,TRBV5-1,NA,TRBJ2-7
CASKWQGDTGELFF,TGTGCCAGCAAGTGGCAGGGTGACACCGGGGAGCTGTTTTTT,NA,TRBV28,NA,TRBJ2-2
CASSRGIGAPNYGYTF,TGTGCCAGCAGCCGAGGTATAGGTGCCCCGAACTATGGCTACACCTTC,NA,TRBV7-9,NA,TRBJ1-2
CASSLGALSDTQYF,TGTGCCAGCAGCTTAGGGGCGTTAAGTGATACGCAGTATTTT,NA,TRBV7-2,once,TRBJ2-3
CASGTGFMNTEAFF,TGTGCCAGCGGGACAGGGTTCATGAACACTGAAGCTTTCTTT,TRBD1,TRBV7-9,NA,TRBJ1-1
CASSPSSSESPYEQYF,TGTGCCAGCAGTCCGTCATCTAGCGAGTCGCCCTACGAGCAGTACTTC,NA,TRBV27,NA,TRBJ2-7
CASTPGEEQYF,TGTGCCAGCACCCCAGGCGAGGAGCAGTACTTC,NA,TRBV28,NA,TRBJ2-7
CASSPPWDRERYEQYF,TGTGCCAGCAGCCCCCCTTGGGACAGGGAAAGATACGAGCAGTACTTC,TRBD1,TRBV7-2,NA,TRBJ2-7
CASSTGGGAVYEQYF,TGCGCCAGCAGCACCGGGGGGGGCGCAGTCTACGAGCAGTACTTC,TRBD2,TRBV5-1,NA,TRBJ2-7
CAISESRSAGNTEAFF,TGTGCCATCAGTGAGTCGAGGTCAGCCGGGAACACTGAAGCTTTCTTT,NA,TRBV10-3,NA,TRBJ1-1
CASLVNRGTEAFF,TGTGCCAGCCTCGTAAACAGGGGTACTGAAGCTTTCTTT,TRBD1,TRBV6-5,NA,TRBJ1-1
CASSVDPRWEQYF,TGTGCCAGCAGCGTCGACCCACGCTGGGAGCAGTACTTC,NA,TRBV9,NA,TRBJ2-7
CASSSYGGIANYGYTF,TGTGCCAGCAGCTCGTATGGGGGAATAGCTAACTATGGCTACACCTTC,NA,TRBV4-2,NA,TRBJ1-2
CASSLGLADTYEQYF,TGTGCCAGTAGTCTCGGACTAGCGGATACCTACGAGCAGTACTTC,TRBD2,TRBV19,NA,TRBJ2-7
CASSPLVAGAGETQYF,TGCGCCAGCAGCCCCCTTGTAGCGGGAGCAGGTGAGACCCAGTACTTC,TRBD2,TRBV4-1,NA,TRBJ2-5
CASSLSLGTSAGNEQFF,TGTGCCAGCAGTTTGTCACTCGGGACTAGCGCCGGCAATGAGCAGTTCTTC,TRBD2,TRBV28,NA,TRBJ2-1
CASSIRGAPYEQYF,TGTGCCAGTAGTATACGGGGGGCCCCCTACGAGCAGTACTTC,NA,TRBV19,NA,TRBJ2-7
CASSAVGGNERDTQYF,TGTGCCAGCAGCGCCGTGGGGGGCAATGAGAGGGATACGCAGTATTTT,NA,TRBV9,NA,TRBJ2-3
CASSLNVGKNIQYF,TGTGCCAGCAGTTTGAATGTGGGGAAAAACATTCAGTACTTC,NA,TRBV28,NA,TRBJ2-4
CASSLYPGANEKLFF,TGTGCCAGCAGTTTATACCCCGGAGCTAATGAAAAACTGTTTTTT,NA,TRBV27,NA,TRBJ1-4
CSAQNSPLHF,TGCAGTGCCCAGAATTCACCCCTCCACTTT,NA,TRBV20-1,NA,TRBJ1-6
CASTNSMNTEAFF,TGTGCCAGCACCAACAGCATGAACACTGAAGCTTTCTTT,NA,TRBV11-2,few,TRBJ1-1
CASSQVRTRGPEQYF,TGTGCCAGCAGCCAAGTTCGGACCAGGGGGCCGGAGCAGTACTTC,TRBD1,TRBV4-2,NA,TRBJ2-7
CASSLQGRSSGNTIYF,TGTGCCAGCAGCTTGCAGGGACGGAGCTCTGGAAACACCATATATTTT,NA,TRBV9,NA,TRBJ1-3
CASSSGGAMANEKLFF,TGTGCCAGTAGTTCAGGGGGCGCCATGGCTAATGAAAAACTGTTTTTT,TRBD1,TRBV19,NA,TRBJ1-4
CASSLAWETYNEQFF,TGTGCCAGCAGCTTGGCCTGGGAGACCTACAATGAGCAGTTCTTC,NA,TRBV5-5,NA,TRBJ2-1
CATSGLLAGGPYEQFF,TGTGCCACCAGCGGATTACTAGCGGGAGGGCCGTATGAGCAGTTCTTC,TRBD2,TRBV15,NA,TRBJ2-1
CASSLPRPTDTQYF,TGTGCCAGCAGCCTCCCCCGCCCCACAGATACGCAGTATTTT,NA,TRBV9,NA,TRBJ2-3
CASSVGSGRAGEQYF,TGTGCCAGCAGCGTAGGTAGCGGGAGGGCTGGCGAGCAGTACTTC,TRBD2,TRBV9,NA,TRBJ2-7
CASSRRDRGLETQYF,TGTGCCAGCAGCCGCCGGGACAGGGGGCTGGAGACCCAGTACTTC,TRBD1,TRBV13,NA,TRBJ2-5
CASKPHSGSSYNEQFF,TGTGCCAGTAAGCCCCATAGCGGTAGCTCCTACAATGAGCAGTTCTTC,NA,TRBV19,NA,TRBJ2-1
CASSEWVGSIYEQYF,TGTGCCAGCAGTGAATGGGTCGGGAGTATCTACGAGCAGTACTTC,NA,TRBV2,NA,TRBJ2-7
CASSPDNPRQPQHF,TGTGCCAGCAGTCCGGACAATCCCAGGCAGCCCCAGCATTTT,NA,TRBV6-1,NA,TRBJ1-5
CASSVSGDRTYEQYF,TGTGCCAGCAGCGTATCCGGGGACAGGACCTACGAGCAGTACTTC,TRBD1,TRBV9,once,TRBJ2-7
CSGQGADNTEAFF,TGCAGCGGTCAGGGGGCTGATAACACTGAAGCTTTCTTT,TRBD1,TRBV29-1,NA,TRBJ1-1
CASRLAGAGYNEQFF,TGTGCAAGTCGCTTAGCGGGAGCGGGGTACAATGAGCAGTTCTTC,NA,TRBV12-2,NA,TRBJ2-1